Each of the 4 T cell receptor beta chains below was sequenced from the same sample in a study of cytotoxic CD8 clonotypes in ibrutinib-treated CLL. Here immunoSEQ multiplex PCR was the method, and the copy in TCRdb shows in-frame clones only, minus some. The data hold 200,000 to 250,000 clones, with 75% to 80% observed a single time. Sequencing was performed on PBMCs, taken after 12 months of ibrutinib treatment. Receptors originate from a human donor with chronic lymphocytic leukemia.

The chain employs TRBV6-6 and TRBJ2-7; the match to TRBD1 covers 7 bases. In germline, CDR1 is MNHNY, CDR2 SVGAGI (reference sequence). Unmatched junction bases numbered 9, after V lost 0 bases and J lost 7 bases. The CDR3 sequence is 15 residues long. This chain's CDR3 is CASSYSDRYQLEQYF. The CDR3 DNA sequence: TGTGCCAGCAGTTACTCGGACAGGTATCAACTTGAGCAGTACTTC.

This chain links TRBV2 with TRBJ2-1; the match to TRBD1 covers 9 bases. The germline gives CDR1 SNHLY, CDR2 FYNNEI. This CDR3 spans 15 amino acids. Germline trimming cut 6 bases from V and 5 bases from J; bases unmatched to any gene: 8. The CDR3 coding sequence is TGTGCCAGCAGGACGGACAGGGGACGACACAATGAGCAGTTCTTC. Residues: CASRTDRGRHNEQFF.

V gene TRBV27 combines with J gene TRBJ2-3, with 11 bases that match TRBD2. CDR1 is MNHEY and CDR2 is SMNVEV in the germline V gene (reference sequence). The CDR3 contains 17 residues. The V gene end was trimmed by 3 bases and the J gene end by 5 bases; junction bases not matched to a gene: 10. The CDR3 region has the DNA TGTGCCAGCAGTTTTAGAATAGCGGGGGGGCCGGGAGATACGCAGTATTTT. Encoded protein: CASSFRIAGGPGDTQYF.

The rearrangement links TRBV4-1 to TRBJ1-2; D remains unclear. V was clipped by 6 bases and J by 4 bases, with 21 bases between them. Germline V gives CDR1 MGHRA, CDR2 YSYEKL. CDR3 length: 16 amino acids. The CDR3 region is CASRSPGIGITYGYTF. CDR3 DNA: TGCGCCAGCAGGAGTCCGGGGATAGGGATTACCTATGGCTACACCTTC.